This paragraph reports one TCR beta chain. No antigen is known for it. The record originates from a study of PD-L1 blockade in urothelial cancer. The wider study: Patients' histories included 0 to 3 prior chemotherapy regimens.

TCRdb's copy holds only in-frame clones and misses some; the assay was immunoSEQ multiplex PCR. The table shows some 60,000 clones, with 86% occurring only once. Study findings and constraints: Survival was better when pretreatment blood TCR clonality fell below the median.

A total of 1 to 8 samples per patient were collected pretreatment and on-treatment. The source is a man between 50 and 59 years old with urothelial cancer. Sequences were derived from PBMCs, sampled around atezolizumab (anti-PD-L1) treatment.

The CDR3 reads CASRAGQTPTGELFF. In DNA form, the CDR3 reads TGTGCCAGCAGGGCGGGGCAGACGCCTACCGGGGAGCTGTTTTTT. V and J are TRBV27 and TRBJ2-2; D might be TRBD2 (6 bases). Germline V gene sequence: CDR1 MNHEY, CDR2 SMNVEV (reference sequence). The CDR3 is 15 residues long. V was pared by 6 bases and J by 5 bases, with 16 bases between.